These 27 T cell receptor gamma chains were all obtained from the same sample, sequenced in a study of gamma-delta chains in newborns, infants, children. TCRdb re-identified clones in the reads via CATT. Of approximately 1,200 gamma-chain clones listed, 56% were seen once; the top ten hold 8.7%. Sequenced: blood. Receptors originate from a child who was a newborn, infant or young child, either healthy, febrile or measles-vaccinated (not recorded which).

This clone is large within its sample. V is TRGV4 and J is TRGJ1 or TRGJ2. The CDR3 contains 13 residues. Germline CDR1 EGSTGY, CDR2 YDSYTSSV. Unmatched junction bases numbered 8, after V lost 2 bases and J lost 7 bases. CDR3 sequence reads: CATWDVLEYKKLF. The CDR3 nucleotides are TGTGCCACCTGGGATGTGTTGGAGTATAAGAAACTCTTT.

In its sample, this clone was seen a few times. V and J are TRGV5 and TRGJ1 or TRGJ2. No J gene is reported in TCRdb; it was inferred here by comparing the DNA with germline. Per germline, CDR1 VINAFY and CDR2 YDVSNSKD. The CDR3 totals 11 residues. After removal of 3 bases from V and 11 bases from J, the junction contained 7 bases not matched to a gene. The CDR3, as DNA: TGTGCCACCTGGGACCCCACCGAGAAACTCTTT. Its protein product is CATWDPTEKLF.

The chain is built from TRGV4 and TRGJ1 or TRGJ2. TCRdb records no J gene; here it was assigned by comparing the DNA to germline. This CDR3 comprises 13 residues. In germline, CDR1 is EGSTGY, CDR2 YDSYTSSV. The J segment lost 0 bases and the V segment lost 4 bases, leaving 3 bases of the junction unmatched. The CDR3: CATWELNYYKKLF. CDR3 DNA sequence: TGTGCCACCTGGGAGCTGAATTATTATAAGAAACTCTTT.

This clone was observed once. A clone one base away is much larger, so this may be a read error. V and J are TRGV3 and TRGJ1 or TRGJ2. TCRdb leaves out the J gene; it was filled in here by matching the DNA to germline. In germline, CDR1 is VTNTFY, CDR2 YDVSTARD (reference sequence). J gave up 7 bases and V 3 bases, and 3 bases lay outside the gene matches. The CDR3 has 11 amino acids. The DNA of the CDR3 is TGTGCCACCTGGGACTGGTATAAGAAACTCTTT. Translated, it gives CATWDWYKKLF.

As concerns this clone: Other DNA sequences from this sample encode an identical CDR3 as well. The rearrangement joins TRGV9 to TRGJP. TCRdb records no J gene; here it was assigned by comparing the DNA to germline. This CDR3 comprises 15 residues. The junction had 1 base not matched to a gene; V was cut back by 1 base and J by 7 bases. Germline lookup yields CDR1 GITISATS and CDR2 ISYDGTV (reference sequence). This CDR3 is CALWEVELGKKIKVF. Written as DNA, the CDR3 is TGTGCCTTGTGGGAGGTTGAGTTGGGCAAAAAAATCAAGGTATTT.

Details on this clone: This sequence may be a read error, since a much larger clone differs from it by one base. Distinct nucleotide sequences in the sample also encode this CDR3. The J gene is TRGJ1 or TRGJ2, the V gene TRGV2. The J gene, absent from TCRdb, was called here by matching the DNA to germline. The CDR3 has 13 amino acids. Germline V gives CDR1 EGSNGY, CDR2 YDSYNSKV. CDR3 in amino acids: CATWDGDYYKKLF. Written as DNA, the CDR3 is TGCGCCACCTGGGACGGAGACTATTATAAGAAACTCTTT.

As to this clone: With a much larger clone just one base away, this may be a read error. The identical CDR3 is also encoded by other nucleotide sequences in the sample. The chain couples TRGV2 to TRGJ1 or TRGJ2. The J gene, absent from TCRdb, was called here by matching the DNA to germline. The ends lost 1 base at V and 3 bases at J; junction bases unmatched: 6. The CDR3 has 14 residues. Germline V gene lookup returns CDR1 EGSNGY and CDR2 YDSYNSKV. The CDR3 reads CATWDGVGYYKKLF. The DNA of the CDR3 is TGTGCCACCTGGGACGGAGTTGGTTATTATAAGAAACTCTTT.

Within the sample, this clone is large. This chain connects TRGV2 to TRGJ1 or TRGJ2. The J gene, missing from TCRdb, was assigned here through DNA to germline matching. Per the germline V gene, CDR1 is EGSNGY and CDR2 is YDSYNSKV. The CDR3 spans 14 residues. Unmatched junction bases numbered 4, after V lost 0 bases and J lost 2 bases. Written as DNA, the CDR3 is TGTGCCACCTGGGACGGGGGGGATTATTATAAGAAACTCTTT. This gives the protein CATWDGGDYYKKLF.

This clone ranks as large (0.1 to 1%). The sample contains more than one DNA sequence encoding this CDR3. The J gene is TRGJ1 or TRGJ2, the V gene TRGV4. TCRdb carries no J gene annotation; the J gene was assigned here by matching the DNA with germline. CDR1 and CDR2 from the germline V gene are EGSTGY and YDSYTSSV. The CDR3 runs to 14 residues. Trimming removed 2 bases from V and 4 bases from J; junction bases left unmatched: 8. DNA of the CDR3: TGTGCCACCTGGGATGCGGATTTATATTATAAGAAACTCTTT. Amino acids: CATWDADLYYKKLF.

This clone is termed large. This chain uses TRGV4 with TRGJ1 or TRGJ2. TCRdb does not report a J gene; here it was assigned by matching the DNA to germline references. The CDR3 loop spans 11 amino acids. Germline assignment: CDR1 EGSTGY and CDR2 YDSYTSSV. The junction had 5 bases not matched to a gene; V was cut back by 6 bases and J by 6 bases. This CDR3 is CATWQPYKKLF. CDR3 coding DNA: TGTGCCACCTGGCAGCCTTATAAGAAACTCTTT.

Comments on this clone: It may be a read error: a sequence one base away is much more abundant. The same CDR3 is also encoded by other DNA sequences in this sample. The rearrangement links TRGV5 to TRGJ1 or TRGJ2. TCRdb gives no J gene; it was assigned here by matching the DNA to germline. The V segment lost 0 bases and the J segment 10 bases; nucleotides outside the gene matches: 6. Germline CDR1 is VINAFY and CDR2 is YDVSNSKD. CDR3 size: 12 residues. The CDR3 sequence: CATWDRPGKKLF. In nucleotides, the CDR3 is TGTGCCACCTGGGACAGGCCAGGGAAGAAACTCTTT.

This clone was picked up one time. The chain joins TRGV2 to TRGJ1 or TRGJ2. The J gene, missing from TCRdb, was assigned here through DNA to germline matching. V trimming: 5 bases; J trimming: 10 bases; junction bases outside the gene matches: 11. CDR1 and CDR2 (germline): EGSNGY, YDSYNSKV. The CDR3 runs 12 residues. The CDR3 sequence: CATWVGSAKKLF. CDR3 sequence (DNA): TGTGCCACCTGGGTCGGCTCTGCGAAGAAACTCTTT.

On this clone: One base away lies a much larger clone, so this may be a sequencing read error. CDR3 loop: CATWDATGWFKIF. The DNA of the CDR3 is TGTGCCACCTGGGATGCCACTGGTTGGTTCAAGATATTT. The chain links TRGV4 to TRGJP1. Matching the DNA to germline supplied the J gene, which TCRdb does not give. The J segment lost 3 bases and the V segment lost 2 bases, leaving 0 bases of the junction unmatched. CDR3 length equals 13 residues. CDR1 EGSTGY and CDR2 YDSYTSSV come from the germline V gene.

Sample share makes this clone large (0.1 to 1%). Other nucleotide sequences in the sample specify the same CDR3. V usage is TRGV3 and J usage is TRGJ1 or TRGJ2. Here the J gene came from matching the DNA to germline, since TCRdb omits it. Germline loops: CDR1 VTNTFY, CDR2 YDVSTARD (reference sequence). The V gene end was trimmed by 0 bases and the J gene end by 5 bases; junction bases not matched to a gene: 4. The CDR3 is made up of 13 amino acids. As DNA, the CDR3 is TGTGCCACCTGGGACAGGCCTCATTATAAGAAACTCTTT. This gives the protein CATWDRPHYKKLF.

By its share, this clone is large. The chain links TRGV3 to TRGJ1 or TRGJ2. The J gene comes from matching the DNA to germline here; TCRdb lacks it. J gave up 6 bases and V 5 bases, and 1 base lay outside the gene matches. The CDR3 is 10 residues long. Per germline, CDR1 VTNTFY and CDR2 YDVSTARD (reference sequence). This CDR3 is CATWAYKKLF. The CDR3 nucleotides are TGTGCCACCTGGGCTTATAAGAAACTCTTT.

On this clone: The sample carries other DNA sequences with the same CDR3. This rearrangement joins TRGV4 to TRGJ1 or TRGJ2. TCRdb supplies no J gene; here it was assigned by aligning the nucleotide sequence to germline. This CDR3 has 15 amino acids. Germline CDR1 and CDR2: EGSTGY and YDSYTSSV. J was trimmed by 0 bases and V by 2 bases; bases with no gene match: 7. CDR3 region: CATWDARPNYYKKLF. The CDR3 nucleotides read TGTGCCACCTGGGATGCCCGTCCGAATTATTATAAGAAACTCTTT.

A remark on this clone: This may be a read error: a much more frequent sequence differs by one nucleotide. The V gene is TRGV3, the J gene TRGJ1 or TRGJ2. Matching the DNA to germline supplied the J gene, which TCRdb does not give. V dropped 0 bases and J dropped 8; count of bases not matched to a gene: 7. Germline assignment: CDR1 VTNTFY and CDR2 YDVSTARD (reference sequence). CDR3 size: 13 residues. The CDR3 sequence: CATWDRRAHKKLF. The CDR3 DNA is TGTGCCACCTGGGACAGGCGCGCTCATAAGAAACTCTTT.

Comments on this clone: The junction does not match germline at one end; this may be a read error. The rearrangement links TRGV4 to TRGJ1 or TRGJ2. TCRdb leaves out the J gene; it was filled in here by matching the DNA to germline. Per the germline V gene, CDR1 is EGSTGY and CDR2 is YDSYTSSV. This CDR3 has 13 residues. Here the CDR3 reads CAAWDLTQRGKLF. The CDR3, as DNA: TGTGCCGCCTGGGATCTCACACAGAGAGGGAAACTCTTT.

This clone was counted a few times. The CDR3 spells CATWDRPYYKNLF. The DNA of the CDR3 is TGTGCCACCTGGGACAGGCCCTATTATAAGAACCTCTTT. The V gene call is TRGV3, and the J gene call is absent. Germline CDR1 reads VTNTFY; CDR2 reads YDVSTARD (reference sequence). This CDR3 is built from 13 residues.

This clone was detected a few times. This chain connects TRGV9 to TRGJ1 or TRGJ2. Here the J gene was assigned by germline matching of the DNA, as TCRdb has none. Germline CDR1 and CDR2: GITISATS and ISYDGTV (reference sequence). The CDR3 is 14 residues long. Trimming cost V 5 bases and J 0 bases; bases outside gene matches: 7. CDR3: CALWGNSNYYKKLF. DNA of the CDR3: TGTGCCTTGTGGGGGAATTCGAATTATTATAAGAAACTCTTT.

With respect to this clone: It may be a read error: a sequence one base away is much more abundant. The V gene call is TRGV2, and the J gene call is absent. There are 13 residues in the CDR3. Germline-derived CDR1 and CDR2 are EGSNGY and YDSYNSKV. The CDR3: CATWDRLGYKKLF. CDR3 nucleotide sequence: TGTGCCACCTGGGACAGGCTGGGGTATAAGAAACTCTTC.

This clone has only one observation. Possible read error: a much larger clone is one base away. Other DNA sequences in the same sample also yield this CDR3. The chain links TRGV3 to TRGJP2. TCRdb records no J gene; here it was assigned by comparing the DNA to germline. CDR3 size: 19 residues. Germline CDR1 reads VTNTFY; CDR2 reads YDVSTARD (reference sequence). The CDR3 region is CATWDRSKVRIGGDWIKTF. The DNA for the CDR3 is TGTGCCACCTGGGACAGGTCAAAAGTTCGGATCGGGGGTGACTGGATCAAGACGTTT.

The chain is built from TRGV4 and TRGJ1 or TRGJ2. TCRdb offers no J gene call, so here the DNA was matched to germline to obtain one. There are 11 residues in the CDR3. Germline V CDR1 and CDR2: EGSTGY, YDSYTSSV. The trim removed 11 bases at V and 5 bases at J, leaving 9 bases unmatched. The CDR3 sequence is CASGEHYKKLF. CDR3 in DNA: TGTGCCAGCGGGGAACATTATAAGAAACTCTTT.

This clone has more than one count but fewer than ten. The V gene is TRGV8, the J gene TRGJ1 or TRGJ2. TCRdb does not report a J gene; here it was assigned by matching the DNA to germline references. After removal of 3 bases from V and 0 bases from J, the junction contained 8 bases not matched to a gene. This CDR3 has 15 amino acids. Germline assignment: CDR1 VENAVY and CDR2 YDSYNSRV. CDR3 DNA: TGTGCCACCTGGGATCCACCTCCGAATTATTATAAGAAACTCTTT. Translating it yields CATWDPPPNYYKKLF.

This clone qualifies as large. Other DNA sequences in the same sample also yield this CDR3. The chain is built from TRGV3 and TRGJ1 or TRGJ2. Matching the DNA to germline supplied the J gene, which TCRdb does not give. The V and J ends lost 0 bases and 8 bases, in that order; junction bases with no gene match: 13. The germline V gene encodes CDR1 VTNTFY and CDR2 YDVSTARD (reference sequence). This CDR3 has 15 residues. CDR3 protein: CATWDRPILIHKKLF. CDR3 bases: TGTGCCACCTGGGACAGGCCGATTCTTATTCATAAGAAACTCTTT.

The rearrangement links TRGV9 to TRGJ1 or TRGJ2. Here the J gene was assigned by germline matching of the DNA, as TCRdb has none. This CDR3 contains 14 residues. Germline CDR1 reads GITISATS; CDR2 reads ISYDGTV (reference sequence). The V and J ends lost 2 bases and 3 bases, in that order; junction bases with no gene match: 7. The CDR3 DNA follows: TGTGCCTTGTGGGAGGGGACCCTTTATTATAAGAAACTCTTT. Encoded protein: CALWEGTLYYKKLF.

A word on this clone: A much bigger clone sits one base away, suggesting this may be a read error. V is TRGV4 and J is TRGJ1 or TRGJ2. V lost 2 bases to trimming and J lost 2 bases; unmatched junction nucleotides: 6. The germline gives CDR1 EGSTGY, CDR2 YDSYTSSV. The CDR3 spans 14 residues. CDR3 DNA: TGTGCCACCTGGGATGTGCCGCATTATTATAAGAAACTCTTT. This translates into CATWDVPHYYKKLF.